This TCR beta chain came from a study of shared clonotypes between healthy human individuals. Sorted-subset replicate PCRs used around 200 ng DNA, about 30,000 T cell genomes. Produced via immunoSEQ multiplex PCR; TCRdb's table is partial and in-frame only. In the table there are about 1.5 million clones, around 98% of which are singletons. CD4+ cells were split into CD45RA+ naive and CD45RA-negative memory subsets. The CDR3 has 13 amino acids. The germline V gene encodes CDR1 LNHDA and CDR2 SQIVND (reference sequence). Trimming left V 3 bases short and J 6 bases short, with 12 bases between. A remark on this clone: What it binds is not known.

Regarding the study as a whole: The four-donor shared clonotypes exceeded non-shared clonotypes in generation probability, with non-shared ones scoring lower.

Sequenced: naive CD4+ T cells sorted from blood. Subset denoted: CD45RA+ positively selected. This chain connects TRBV19 to TRBJ2-7; D is unresolved. The receptor's source is a man aged 25-40 years in good health. The CDR3 DNA reads TGTGCCAGTAGTATTCGGAGCCCCTCCGAGCAGTACTTC. Its translation: CASSIRSPSEQYF.